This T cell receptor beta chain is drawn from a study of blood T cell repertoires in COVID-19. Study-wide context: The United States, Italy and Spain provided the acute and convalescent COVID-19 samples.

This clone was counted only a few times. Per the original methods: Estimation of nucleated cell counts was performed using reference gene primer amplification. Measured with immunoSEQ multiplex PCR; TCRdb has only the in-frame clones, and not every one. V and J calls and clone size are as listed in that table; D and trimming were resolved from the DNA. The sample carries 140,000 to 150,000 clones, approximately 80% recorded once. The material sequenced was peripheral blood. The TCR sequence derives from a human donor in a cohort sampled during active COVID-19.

CDR3 protein: CASSLNSGSQETQYF. As DNA, the CDR3 is TGTGCCAGTAGTCTCAATAGCGGAAGCCAAGAGACCCAGTACTTC. The chain links TRBV19 to TRBJ2-5; the D gene is possibly TRBD2 (6 bases). Trimming removed 5 bases from V and 1 base from J, with 14 bases in between. CDR1 and CDR2 (germline): LNHDA, SQIVND (reference sequence). This CDR3 comprises 15 residues. Complete variable domain (other parts from reference TRBV19 and TRBJ2-5): DGGITQSPKYLFRKEGQNVTLSCEQNLNHDAMYWYRQDPGQGLRLIYYSQIVNDFQKGDIAEGYSVSREKKESFPLTVTSAQKNPTAFYLCASSLNSGSQETQYFGPGTRLLVL.